This T cell receptor (beta chain) was recovered during a study of shared clonotypes between healthy human individuals. Germline CDR1 and CDR2: SGHNT and YENEEA. The CDR3 is 13 residues long. V lost 1 base, J lost 5 bases, and 8 bases lay in between. Assay used: immunoSEQ multiplex PCR; TCRdb lists only in-frame clones, some missing. Counted here are about 2.5 million clones, about nine tenths occurring once; the ten biggest clones make up 0.37%. The V gene is TRBV11-3, the J gene TRBJ2-5; no clear D gene. The sequenced sample consisted of naive CD4+ T cells from PBMCs. This sample's subset: CD45RA+ positively selected. The sequence came from a man aged 18 to 29 in good health. Some clones in this sample may be carry-over from other donors' samples. In nucleotides, the CDR3 is TGTGCCAGCAGCTTAGGGATGCTGGAGACCCAGTACTTC. Protein sequence: CASSLGMLETQYF.